This T cell receptor (beta chain) was observed in a study of blood T cell repertoires in COVID-19. As for the study in general: Acute and convalescent COVID-19 samples came from the United States, Italy and Spain. T cells, B-cell-depleted T cells, or PBMCs provided the cDNA or gDNA that served as material.

In the study's own analysis: By means of reference gene primer amplification, nucleated cell counts were estimated. Profiled with immunoSEQ multiplex PCR; TCRdb holds only in-frame clones, not every one. V and J calls and clone size come straight from that table; D and trimming were deduced from the DNA. Found here are roughly 28,000 clones, around four fifths of them singletons; the top ten hold more than 65%. The sequenced sample was peripheral blood. The clonotype comes from a man in his sixties or seventies with acute or convalescent COVID-19.

Here the CDR3 reads CASSYGTGRNEQYF. The CDR3 DNA sequence: TGTGCCAGCAGCTATGGGACAGGGAGAAACGAGCAGTACTTC. The chain carries TRBV6-5 and TRBJ2-7; 9 bases align to TRBD1. This CDR3 spans 14 amino acids. The germline V gene encodes CDR1 MNHEY and CDR2 SVGAGI. V lost 6 bases to trimming and J lost 5 bases; unmatched junction nucleotides: 8.